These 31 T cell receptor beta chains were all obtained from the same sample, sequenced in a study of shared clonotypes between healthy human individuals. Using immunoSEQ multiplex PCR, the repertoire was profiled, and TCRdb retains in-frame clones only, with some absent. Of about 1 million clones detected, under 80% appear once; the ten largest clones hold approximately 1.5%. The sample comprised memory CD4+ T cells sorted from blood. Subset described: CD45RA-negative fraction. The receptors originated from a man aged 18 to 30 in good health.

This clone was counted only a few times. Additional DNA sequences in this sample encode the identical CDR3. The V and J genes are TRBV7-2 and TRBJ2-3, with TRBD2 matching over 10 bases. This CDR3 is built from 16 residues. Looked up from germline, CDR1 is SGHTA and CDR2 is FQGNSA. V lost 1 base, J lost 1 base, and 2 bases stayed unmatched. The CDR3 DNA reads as TGTGCCAGCAGCTTAGGACTAGCGGGTCGCACAGATACGCAGTATTTT. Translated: CASSLGLAGRTDTQYF.

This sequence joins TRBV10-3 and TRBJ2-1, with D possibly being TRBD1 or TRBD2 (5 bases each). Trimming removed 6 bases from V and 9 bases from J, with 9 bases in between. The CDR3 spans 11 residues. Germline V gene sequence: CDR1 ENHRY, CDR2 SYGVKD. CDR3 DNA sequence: TGTGCCATCAGCCGGGACCTTGAGCAGTTCTTC. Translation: CAISRDLEQFF.

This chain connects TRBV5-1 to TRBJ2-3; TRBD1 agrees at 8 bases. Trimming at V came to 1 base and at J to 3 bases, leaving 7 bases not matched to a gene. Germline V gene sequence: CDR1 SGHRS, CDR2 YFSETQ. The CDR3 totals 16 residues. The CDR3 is CASSLRQGATTDTQYF. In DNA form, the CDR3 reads TGCGCCAGCAGCTTGCGTCAGGGGGCCACGACAGATACGCAGTATTTT.

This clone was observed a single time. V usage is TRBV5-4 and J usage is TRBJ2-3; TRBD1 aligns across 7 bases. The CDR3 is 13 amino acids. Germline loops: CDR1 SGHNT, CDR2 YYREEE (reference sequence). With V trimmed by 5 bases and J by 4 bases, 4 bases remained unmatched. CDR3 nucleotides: TGTGCCAGCAGTTTTGACAGGGCAGATACGCAGTATTTT. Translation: CASSFDRADTQYF. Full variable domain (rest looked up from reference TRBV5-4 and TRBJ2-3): ETGVTQSPTHLIKTRGQQVTLRCSSQSGHNTVSWYQQALGQGPQFIFQYYREEENGRGNFPPRFSGLQFPNYSSELNVNALELDDSALYLCASSFDRADTQYFGPGTRLTVL.

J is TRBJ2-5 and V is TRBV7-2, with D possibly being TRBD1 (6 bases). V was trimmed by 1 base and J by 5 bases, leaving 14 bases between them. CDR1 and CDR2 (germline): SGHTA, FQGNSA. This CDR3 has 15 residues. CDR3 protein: CASSLVAGDIETQYF. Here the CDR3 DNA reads TGTGCCAGCAGCTTAGTAGCAGGGGACATTGAGACCCAGTACTTC.

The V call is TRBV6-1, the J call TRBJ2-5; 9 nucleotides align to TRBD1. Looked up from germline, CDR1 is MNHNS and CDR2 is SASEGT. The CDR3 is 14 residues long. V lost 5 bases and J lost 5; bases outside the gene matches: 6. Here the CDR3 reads CASSKRTGVETQYF. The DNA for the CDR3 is TGTGCCAGCAGTAAACGGACAGGGGTGGAGACCCAGTACTTC.

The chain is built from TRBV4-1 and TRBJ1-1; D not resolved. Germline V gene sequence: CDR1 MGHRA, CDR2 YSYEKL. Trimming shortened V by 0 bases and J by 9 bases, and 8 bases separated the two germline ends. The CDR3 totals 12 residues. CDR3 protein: CASSQEARQAFF. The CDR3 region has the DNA TGCGCCAGCAGCCAAGAGGCCCGGCAAGCTTTCTTT.

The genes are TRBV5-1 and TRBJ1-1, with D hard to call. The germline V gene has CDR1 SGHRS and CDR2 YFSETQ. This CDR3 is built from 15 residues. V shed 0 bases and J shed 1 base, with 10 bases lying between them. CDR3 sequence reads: CASSLAAATNTEAFF. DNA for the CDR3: TGCGCCAGCAGCTTGGCGGCGGCGACGAACACTGAAGCTTTCTTT.

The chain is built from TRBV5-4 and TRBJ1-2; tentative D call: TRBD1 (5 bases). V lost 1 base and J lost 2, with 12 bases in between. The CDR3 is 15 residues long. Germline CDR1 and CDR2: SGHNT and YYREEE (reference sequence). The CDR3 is CASSLQGRANYGYTF. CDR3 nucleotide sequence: TGTGCCAGCAGCTTGCAAGGCAGGGCCAACTATGGCTACACCTTC.

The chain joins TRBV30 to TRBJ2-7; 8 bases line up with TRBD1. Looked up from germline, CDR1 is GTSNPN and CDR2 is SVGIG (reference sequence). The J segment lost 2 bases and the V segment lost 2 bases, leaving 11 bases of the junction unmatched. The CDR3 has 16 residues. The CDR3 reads CAWSLTPGQATYEQYF. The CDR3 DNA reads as TGTGCCTGGAGTCTCACACCGGGACAGGCAACCTACGAGCAGTACTTC.

This CDR3 reads CSVEGSVPEAFF. The CDR3 bases are TGCAGCGTTGAAGGGTCAGTTCCTGAAGCTTTCTTT. The rearrangement joins TRBV29-1 to TRBJ1-1, with D hard to call. Germline V gives CDR1 SQVTM, CDR2 ANQGSEA. The CDR3 is 12 amino acids. V was cut by 1 base and J by 6 bases, with 9 bases left in between.

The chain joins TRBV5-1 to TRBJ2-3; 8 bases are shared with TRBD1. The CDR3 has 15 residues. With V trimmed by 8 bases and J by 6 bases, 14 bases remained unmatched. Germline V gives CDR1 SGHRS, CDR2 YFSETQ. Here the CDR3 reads CASHSRTGPSDTQYF. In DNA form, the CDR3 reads TGCGCCAGTCACTCTAGGACAGGGCCATCCGATACGCAGTATTTT.

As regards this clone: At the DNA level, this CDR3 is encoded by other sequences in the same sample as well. DNA for the CDR3: TGCGCCAGCAGCTTGGCGACTAGCGGGGTAGATACGCAGTATTTT. It is translated as CASSLATSGVDTQYF. This rearrangement joins TRBV5-1 to TRBJ2-3; 11 bases are shared with TRBD2. CDR3 length: 15 residues. Looked up from germline, CDR1 is SGHRS and CDR2 is YFSETQ. The V and J ends lost 0 bases and 5 bases, in that order; junction bases with no gene match: 2.

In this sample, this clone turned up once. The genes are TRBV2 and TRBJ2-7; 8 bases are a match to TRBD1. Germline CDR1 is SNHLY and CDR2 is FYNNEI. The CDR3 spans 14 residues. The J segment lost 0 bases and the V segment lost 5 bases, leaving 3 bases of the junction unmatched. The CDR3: CASSPTGDSYEQYF. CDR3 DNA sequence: TGTGCCAGCAGTCCGACAGGGGACTCCTACGAGCAGTACTTC.

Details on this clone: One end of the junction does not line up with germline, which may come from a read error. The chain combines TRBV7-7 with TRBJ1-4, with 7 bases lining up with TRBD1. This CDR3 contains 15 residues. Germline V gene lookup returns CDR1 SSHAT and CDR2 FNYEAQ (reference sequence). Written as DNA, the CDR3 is TGTGCTAGCAGCCTGGGGACGCAGGGGGGAGAAAAACTGTTTTTT. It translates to CASSLGTQGGEKLFF. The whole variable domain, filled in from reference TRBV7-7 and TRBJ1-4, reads GAGVSQSPRYKVTKRGQDVTLRCDPISSHATLYWYQQALGQGPEFLTYFNYEAQPDKSGLPSDRFSAERPEGSISTLTIQRTEQRDSAMYRCASSLGTQGGEKLFFGSGTQLSVL.

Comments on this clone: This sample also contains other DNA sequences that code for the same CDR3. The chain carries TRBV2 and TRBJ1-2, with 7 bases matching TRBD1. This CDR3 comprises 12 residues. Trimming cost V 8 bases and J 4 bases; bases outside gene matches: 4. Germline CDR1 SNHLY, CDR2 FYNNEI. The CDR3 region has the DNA TGTGCCAGCGACAGGGAGGGCTATGGCTACACCTTC. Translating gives CASDREGYGYTF.

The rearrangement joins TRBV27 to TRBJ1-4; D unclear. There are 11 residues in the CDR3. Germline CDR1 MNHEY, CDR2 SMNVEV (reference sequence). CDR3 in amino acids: CAIKVEIKLFF. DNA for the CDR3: TGTGCTATAAAGGTCGAAATCAAACTGTTTTTT.

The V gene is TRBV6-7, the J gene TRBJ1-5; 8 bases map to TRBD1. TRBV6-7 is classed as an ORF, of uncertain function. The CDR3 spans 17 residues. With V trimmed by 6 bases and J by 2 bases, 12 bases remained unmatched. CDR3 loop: CASSFTPQGVGNQPQHF. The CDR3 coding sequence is TGTGCCAGCAGCTTCACACCACAGGGGGTGGGCAATCAGCCCCAGCATTTT.

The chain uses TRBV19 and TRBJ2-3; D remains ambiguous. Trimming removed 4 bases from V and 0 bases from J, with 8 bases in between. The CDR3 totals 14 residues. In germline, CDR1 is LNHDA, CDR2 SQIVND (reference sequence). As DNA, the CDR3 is TGTGCCAGTAGTAGAGTCCCTAGCACAGATACGCAGTATTTT. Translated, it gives CASSRVPSTDTQYF.

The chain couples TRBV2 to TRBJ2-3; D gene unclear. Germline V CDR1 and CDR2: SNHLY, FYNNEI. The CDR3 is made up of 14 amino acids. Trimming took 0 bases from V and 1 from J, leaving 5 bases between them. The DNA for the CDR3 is TGTGCCAGCAGTGAAGCGGACGGCACAGATACGCAGTATTTT. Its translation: CASSEADGTDTQYF.

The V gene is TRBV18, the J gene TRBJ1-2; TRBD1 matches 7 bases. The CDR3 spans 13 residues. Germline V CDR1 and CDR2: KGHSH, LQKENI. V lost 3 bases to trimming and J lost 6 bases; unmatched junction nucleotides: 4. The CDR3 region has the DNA TGTGCCAGCTCACCTGTCAGGGGGAATGGCTACACCTTC. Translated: CASSPVRGNGYTF.

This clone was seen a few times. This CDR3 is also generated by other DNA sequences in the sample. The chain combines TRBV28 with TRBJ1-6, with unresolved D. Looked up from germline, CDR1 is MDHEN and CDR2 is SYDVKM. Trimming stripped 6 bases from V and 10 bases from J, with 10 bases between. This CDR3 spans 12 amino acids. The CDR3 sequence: CASSLLDSPLHF. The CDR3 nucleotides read TGTGCCAGCAGCCTATTGGACTCACCCCTCCACTTT.

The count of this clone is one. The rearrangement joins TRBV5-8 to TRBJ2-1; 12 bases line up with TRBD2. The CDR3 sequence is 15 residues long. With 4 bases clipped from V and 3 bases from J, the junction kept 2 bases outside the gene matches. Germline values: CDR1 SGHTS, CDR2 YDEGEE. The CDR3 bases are TGTGCCAGCAGCCGGGGACTAGCGGGCTACAATGAGCAGTTCTTC. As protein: CASSRGLAGYNEQFF.

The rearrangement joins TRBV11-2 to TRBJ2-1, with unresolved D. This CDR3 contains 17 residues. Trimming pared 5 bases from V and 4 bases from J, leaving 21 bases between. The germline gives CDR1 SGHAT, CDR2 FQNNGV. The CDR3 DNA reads TGTGCCAGCAGCCCTTTAGTGATTGGAGCAGCTTACAATGAGCAGTTCTTC. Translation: CASSPLVIGAAYNEQFF.

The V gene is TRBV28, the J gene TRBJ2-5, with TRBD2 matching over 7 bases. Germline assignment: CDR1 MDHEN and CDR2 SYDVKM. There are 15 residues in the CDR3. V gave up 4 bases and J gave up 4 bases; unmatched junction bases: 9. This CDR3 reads CASSSLGGKGETQYF. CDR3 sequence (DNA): TGTGCCAGCAGTTCGTTGGGGGGGAAAGGAGAGACCCAGTACTTC.

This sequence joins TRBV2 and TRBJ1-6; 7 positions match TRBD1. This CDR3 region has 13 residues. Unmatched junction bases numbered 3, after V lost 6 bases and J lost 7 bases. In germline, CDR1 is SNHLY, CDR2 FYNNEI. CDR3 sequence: CASRGQLNSPLHF. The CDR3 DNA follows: TGTGCCAGCAGGGGACAGTTAAATTCACCCCTCCACTTT. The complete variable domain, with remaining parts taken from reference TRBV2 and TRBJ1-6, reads EPEVTQTPSHQVTQMGQEVILRCVPISNHLYFYWYRQILGQKVEFLVSFYNNEISEKSEIFDDQFSVERPDGSNFTLKIRSTKLEDSAMYFCASRGQLNSPLHFGNGTRLTVT.

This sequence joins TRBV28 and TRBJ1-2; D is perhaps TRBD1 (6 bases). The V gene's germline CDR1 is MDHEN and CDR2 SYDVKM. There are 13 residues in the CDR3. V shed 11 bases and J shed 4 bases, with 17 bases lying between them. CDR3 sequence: CASRGDWTYGYTF. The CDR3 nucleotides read TGTGCCTCTAGGGGGGATTGGACCTATGGCTACACCTTC.

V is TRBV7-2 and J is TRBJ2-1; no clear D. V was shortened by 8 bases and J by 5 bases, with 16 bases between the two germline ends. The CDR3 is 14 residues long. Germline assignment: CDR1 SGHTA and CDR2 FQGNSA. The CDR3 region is CASLIGQPNNEQFF. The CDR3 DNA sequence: TGTGCCAGCCTCATAGGGCAGCCTAACAATGAGCAGTTCTTC.

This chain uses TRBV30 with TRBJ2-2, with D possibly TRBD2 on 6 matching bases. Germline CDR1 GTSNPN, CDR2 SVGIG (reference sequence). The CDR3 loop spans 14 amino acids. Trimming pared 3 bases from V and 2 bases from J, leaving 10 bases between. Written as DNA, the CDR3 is TGTGCCTGGAGGGGAGGCAAAAACACCGGGGAGCTGTTTTTT. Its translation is CAWRGGKNTGELFF. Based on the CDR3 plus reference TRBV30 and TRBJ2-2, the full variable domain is SQTIHQWPATLVQPVGSPLSLECTVEGTSNPNLYWYRQAAGRGLQLLFYSVGIGQISSEVPQNLSASRPQDRQFILSSKKLLLSDSGFYLCAWRGGKNTGELFFGEGSRLTVL.

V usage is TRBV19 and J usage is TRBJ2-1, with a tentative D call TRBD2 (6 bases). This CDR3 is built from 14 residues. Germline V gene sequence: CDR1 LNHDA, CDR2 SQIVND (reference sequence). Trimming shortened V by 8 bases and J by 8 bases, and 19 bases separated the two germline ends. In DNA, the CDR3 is TGTGCCAGTTCCTCGGGGAGGATGGCCGATGAGCAGTTCTTC. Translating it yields CASSSGRMADEQFF.

The DNA of the CDR3 is TGTGCCAGCAGTTACTCGGCCGGTCTAAACACCGGGGAGCTGTTTTTT. This encodes CASSYSAGLNTGELFF. The genes are TRBV6-5 and TRBJ2-2; D gene ambiguous. V was cut by 0 bases and J by 2 bases, with 10 bases left in between. The CDR3 contains 16 residues. Germline V gene sequence: CDR1 MNHEY, CDR2 SVGAGI.